These 6 T cell receptor beta chains originate from one sample sequenced in a study of blood T cell repertoires in COVID-19. The table came from immunoSEQ multiplex PCR; TCRdb's copy has only in-frame clones and leaves some out. In the table there are just under 90,000 clones, more than 85% of which are singletons. The sample consisted of peripheral blood. The receptor source for this set is a man aged 55-75 years with acute or convalescent COVID-19.

CDR3 in amino acids: CASSRQGASLEKLFF. The CDR3 coding sequence is TGTGCCAGCAGTCGCCAAGGGGCCTCGCTTGAAAAACTGTTTTTT. The rearrangement joins TRBV28 to TRBJ1-4, with D maybe TRBD1 (5 bases). The germline V and J ends were trimmed by 5 bases and 7 bases, with 17 bases remaining between them. This CDR3 is 15 amino acids long. Germline values: CDR1 MDHEN, CDR2 SYDVKM.

The chain combines TRBV4-2 with TRBJ2-3; a possible D gene is TRBD2 (5 bases). This CDR3 spans 13 amino acids. The germline gives CDR1 LGHNA, CDR2 YNFKEQ. V lost 0 bases and J 6 bases, leaving 7 bases between the germline ends. CDR3 sequence reads: CASSQELGDTQYF. CDR3 bases: TGTGCCAGCAGCCAAGAACTAGGCGATACGCAGTATTTT.

The chain links TRBV24-1 to TRBJ2-5, with TRBD2 matching 14 bases. The V and J ends lost 6 bases and 4 bases, in that order; junction bases with no gene match: 3. The CDR3 totals 15 residues. Germline assignment: CDR1 KGHDR and CDR2 SFDVKD. The CDR3 is CATSLGLAGGETQYF. The CDR3 nucleotides are TGTGCCACCAGTCTTGGACTAGCGGGAGGAGAGACCCAGTACTTC.

The J gene is TRBJ2-2, the V gene TRBV6-2 or TRBV6-3; the match to TRBD1 covers 10 bases. V lost 6 bases to trimming and J lost 5 bases; unmatched junction nucleotides: 9. The length of the CDR3 is 16 residues. CDR1 is MNHEY and CDR2 is SVGEGT in the germline V gene. CDR3 sequence: CASSPGDRGKTGELFF. The CDR3 nucleotides are TGTGCCAGCAGCCCCGGGGACAGGGGAAAAACCGGGGAGCTGTTTTTT.

V gene TRBV18 combines with J gene TRBJ2-3; D might be TRBD1 (5 bases). Trimming pared 5 bases from V and 6 bases from J, leaving 15 bases between. Germline V lookup: CDR1 KGHSH, CDR2 LQKENI. The CDR3 sequence is 14 residues long. CDR3 in DNA: TGTGCCAGCTCAGCCCTTCAGGGAAGGGATACGCAGTATTTT. Translated, it gives CASSALQGRDTQYF.

The chain uses TRBV24-1 and TRBJ1-5; D gene ambiguous. Trimming removed 9 bases at V and 4 bases at J, with 12 bases between. This CDR3 has 13 amino acids. Germline V gives CDR1 KGHDR, CDR2 SFDVKD. CDR3 sequence (DNA): TGTGCCACCTCTCGGGGTAGTAATCAGCCCCAGCATTTT. Amino acid sequence: CATSRGSNQPQHF.